These 26 T cell receptor beta chains were sequenced from one sample in a study of cytomegalovirus exposure and HLA in healthy donors. PCR involved 60 Vbeta and 13 Jbeta primers. The assay was immunoSEQ multiplex PCR, and TCRdb's table has in-frame clones only and misses some. The table records around 160,000 clones, 70% to 80% of them present only once. Sequencing input: PBMCs. The receptors here all came from a man in his forties in good health and CMV-seropositive.

This chain uses TRBV14 with TRBJ2-1; 15 nucleotides match TRBD2. V lost 4 bases, J lost 4 bases, and 8 bases stayed unmatched. The CDR3 is 18 amino acids. Looked up from germline, CDR1 is SGHDN and CDR2 is FVKESK. CDR3 amino acids: CASSRSWTSGRAYNEQFF. CDR3 nucleotides: TGTGCCAGCAGCCGCTCGTGGACTAGCGGGAGGGCTTACAATGAGCAGTTCTTC. Using reference TRBV14 and TRBJ2-1 for the parts outside the CDR3, the full variable domain is EAGVTQFPSHSVIEKGQTVTLRCDPISGHDNLYWYRRVMGKEIKFLLHFVKESKQDESGMPNNRFLAERTGGTYSTLKVQPAELEDSGVYFCASSRSWTSGRAYNEQFFGPGTRLTVL.

The CDR3 reads CASSLGGLGRAYEQYF. The DNA for the CDR3 is TGTGCCAGCAGCTTAGGAGGGCTCGGTAGGGCCTACGAGCAGTACTTC. The J gene is TRBJ2-5, the V gene TRBV5-4, with D maybe TRBD2 (6 bases). The end of the DNA is better explained by TRBJ2-7, so the J call may be wrong. The CDR3 has 16 residues. Germline-derived CDR1 and CDR2 are SGHNT and YYREEE (reference sequence).

In its sample, this clone was seen once. The rearrangement links TRBV14 to TRBJ1-2; no reliable D call. The V end lost 4 bases, the J end lost 5 bases, and 20 bases lay between the germline ends. The CDR3 is 16 amino acids. Germline assignment: CDR1 SGHDN and CDR2 FVKESK. Written as DNA, the CDR3 is TGTGCCAGCAGCCCCCATGACGGCGCACAGATTTATGGCTACACCTTC. Translation gives CASSPHDGAQIYGYTF.

The V gene is TRBV7-8, the J gene TRBJ1-1; a weak D match, TRBD1 (6 bases). The CDR3 runs to 13 residues. The germline V and J ends were trimmed by 3 bases and 5 bases, with 10 bases remaining between them. CDR1 SGHVS and CDR2 FQNEAQ come from the germline V gene. CDR3 protein: CASSFNRETEAFF. CDR3 DNA sequence: TGTGCCAGCAGCTTTAACAGGGAAACTGAAGCTTTCTTT.

The rearrangement links TRBV5-1 to TRBJ2-7; TRBD1 aligns across 7 bases. V trimming: 4 bases; J trimming: 5 bases; junction bases outside the gene matches: 9. CDR3 length: 14 residues. Germline V lookup: CDR1 SGHRS, CDR2 YFSETQ. CDR3 protein: CASSQRTGANEQYF. The CDR3 nucleotides are TGCGCCAGCAGCCAGCGAACAGGGGCGAACGAGCAGTACTTC.

The rearrangement joins TRBV28 to TRBJ2-7; D is unresolved. Germline assignment: CDR1 MDHEN and CDR2 SYDVKM. The V and J ends lost 8 bases and 2 bases respectively, with 4 bases between them. The CDR3 totals 10 residues. The DNA of the CDR3 is TGTGCCAGCGGGCCCTACGAGCAGTACTTC. Its translation: CASGPYEQYF.

The V gene is TRBV7-3, the J gene TRBJ1-1, with no clear D. There are 13 residues in the CDR3. Germline V gene data show CDR1 as SGHTA and CDR2 as FQGTGA. V shed 5 bases and J shed 7 bases, with 14 bases lying between them. CDR3 nucleotide sequence: TGTGCCAGCAGCGACCGGTTTGGCGGTGAAGCTTTCTTT. Translating it yields CASSDRFGGEAFF. The variable domain in full, with the rest retrieved from reference TRBV7-3 and TRBJ1-1, is GAGVSQTPSNKVTEKGKYVELRCDPISGHTALYWYRQSLGQGPEFLIYFQGTGAADDSGLPNDRFFAVRPEGSVSTLKIQRTERGDSAVYLCASSDRFGGEAFFGQGTRLTVV.

The V and J genes are TRBV2 and TRBJ2-1; D might be TRBD1 (5 bases). Germline-derived CDR1 and CDR2 are SNHLY and FYNNEI. Trimming shortened V by 6 bases and J by 8 bases, and 14 bases separated the two germline ends. There are 13 residues in the CDR3. CDR3 coding DNA: TGTGCCAGCAGACGGACATATCGCTATGAGCAGTTCTTC. Translating gives CASRRTYRYEQFF.

The rearrangement links TRBV29-1 to TRBJ2-7, with a weak D call TRBD1 (6 bases). CDR1 SQVTM and CDR2 ANQGSEA come from the germline V gene. This CDR3 region has 13 residues. The V and J ends lost 6 bases and 1 base respectively, with 13 bases between them. CDR3 residues: CSVRDTLSYEQYF. The DNA for the CDR3 is TGCAGCGTCAGGGACACACTTTCCTACGAGCAGTACTTC.

The chain is built from TRBV7-9 and TRBJ2-3, with 8 bases matching TRBD1. The CDR3 is made up of 17 amino acids. V gave up 5 bases and J gave up 4 bases; unmatched junction bases: 14. Germline V gene sequence: CDR1 SEHNR, CDR2 FQNEAQ (reference sequence). CDR3: CASSPGQGLSEADTQYF. The CDR3, as DNA: TGTGCCAGCAGCCCCGGACAGGGCCTTAGTGAGGCAGATACGCAGTATTTT. Full variable domain (remainder filled in from reference TRBV7-9 and TRBJ2-3): DTGVSQNPRHKITKRGQNVTFRCDPISEHNRLYWYRQTLGQGPEFLTYFQNEAQLEKSRLLSDRFSAERPKGSFSTLEIQRTEQGDSAMYLCASSPGQGLSEADTQYFGPGTRLTVL.

The gene calls are TRBV5-6 and TRBJ2-7, with D possibly matching TRBD1 (5 bases). Germline V gene lookup returns CDR1 SGHDT and CDR2 YYEEEE. The length of the CDR3 is 11 residues. V dropped 2 bases and J dropped 6 bases, with 6 bases sitting between them. CDR3 DNA sequence: TGTGCCAGCAGCTTAAGGGGCGAGCAGTACTTC. Its protein is CASSLRGEQYF.

The table lists this clone with a count of one. The V gene is TRBV12-5, the J gene TRBJ1-1; 8 bases match TRBD1. Unmatched junction bases numbered 8, after V lost 7 bases and J lost 7 bases. The CDR3 has 13 residues. Germline CDR1 reads LGHNT; CDR2 reads FRNRAP. The CDR3 is CASVLTGAFEAFF. CDR3 DNA sequence: TGTGCTAGTGTCTTGACAGGGGCCTTTGAAGCTTTCTTT.

This chain connects TRBV5-6 to TRBJ1-2; 8 bases agree with TRBD1. This CDR3 comprises 14 residues. Germline CDR1 reads SGHDT; CDR2 reads YYEEEE. J lost 7 bases, V lost 4 bases, and 9 bases had no gene match. CDR3 sequence (DNA): TGTGCCAGCAGCCTCTTGCAGGGGGCGGGTGGCTACACCTTC. Protein product: CASSLLQGAGGYTF.

This clone was picked up one time. The chain carries TRBV28 and TRBJ2-1; the D gene is possibly TRBD2 (6 bases). The CDR3 is 12 residues long. From germline, CDR1 is MDHEN and CDR2 SYDVKM. V dropped 7 bases and J dropped 5 bases, with 9 bases sitting between them. CDR3 loop: CASNGLNNEQFF. The CDR3 nucleotides read TGTGCCAGCAATGGACTAAACAATGAGCAGTTCTTC.

The chain recombines TRBV4-3 with TRBJ2-2; 8 bases fit TRBD1. The CDR3 is 16 residues long. The germline V gene encodes CDR1 LGHNA and CDR2 YSLEER. V dropped 1 base and J dropped 5; count of bases not matched to a gene: 6. CDR3 loop: CASSQVRTGRTGELFF. The CDR3 DNA sequence: TGCGCCAGCAGCCAAGTAAGGACAGGGCGGACCGGGGAGCTGTTTTTT.

This clone has just one count. The chain combines TRBV7-3 with TRBJ1-1, with D unclear. This CDR3 has 13 residues. V was cut by 0 bases and J by 2 bases, with 4 bases left in between. Germline assignment: CDR1 SGHTA and CDR2 FQGTGA. For the CDR3, the DNA is TGTGCCAGCAGCTTAACCAGAAACACTGAAGCTTTCTTT. This translates into CASSLTRNTEAFF.

CDR3 sequence (DNA): TGTGCCAGCAGTGAGGGGACAGTGAACACTGAAGCTTTCTTT. This encodes CASSEGTVNTEAFF. The chain joins TRBV2 to TRBJ1-1; 7 bases agree with TRBD1. V lost 3 bases, J lost 0 bases, and 1 base stayed unmatched. From germline, CDR1 is SNHLY and CDR2 FYNNEI. CDR3 length equals 14 residues.

This chain uses TRBV27 with TRBJ2-5; perhaps TRBD2 as D (5 bases). Looked up from germline, CDR1 is MNHEY and CDR2 is SMNVEV (reference sequence). Trimming stripped 1 base from V and 3 bases from J, with 12 bases between. The CDR3 contains 15 residues. Here the CDR3 reads CASSLFGAREETQYF. For the CDR3, the DNA is TGTGCCAGCAGTTTATTTGGAGCGCGGGAAGAGACCCAGTACTTC.

The chain joins TRBV13 to TRBJ2-7, with 7 bases identical to TRBD1. After removal of 5 bases from V and 4 bases from J, the junction contained 5 bases not matched to a gene. This CDR3 is 13 amino acids long. CDR1 and CDR2 from the germline V gene are PRHDT and FYEKMQ (reference sequence). This chain's CDR3 is CASSPRTGYEQYF. The CDR3 DNA follows: TGTGCCAGCAGCCCTCGGACAGGTTACGAGCAGTACTTC. The variable domain in full, with the rest retrieved from reference TRBV13 and TRBJ2-7, is AAGVIQSPRHLIKEKRETATLKCYPIPRHDTVYWYQQGPGQDPQFLISFYEKMQSDKGSIPDRFSAQQFSDYHSELNMSSLELGDSALYFCASSPRTGYEQYFGPGTRLTVT.

The chain links TRBV7-9 to TRBJ2-5; D is unresolved. V dropped 2 bases and J dropped 5 bases, with 6 bases sitting between them. Germline values: CDR1 SEHNR, CDR2 FQNEAQ (reference sequence). This CDR3 is built from 12 residues. CDR3 sequence: CASSLSSETQYF. The CDR3 DNA is TGTGCCAGCAGCTTATCCTCGGAGACCCAGTACTTC.

The chain links TRBV6-5 to TRBJ2-7, with TRBD1 matching over 8 bases. This CDR3 spans 14 amino acids. The ends lost 5 bases at V and 3 bases at J; junction bases unmatched: 6. Germline V lookup: CDR1 MNHEY, CDR2 SVGAGI. The CDR3 DNA is TGTGCCAGCAGTCTAAGGACAGGGTTCTACGAGCAGTACTTC. Translation: CASSLRTGFYEQYF.

The chain's CDR3 is CASSAGTGEETQYF. DNA for the CDR3: TGTGCCAGCAGCGCGGGGACAGGAGAAGAGACCCAGTACTTC. This chain uses TRBV5-4 with TRBJ2-5; 8 nucleotides match TRBD1. Germline V CDR1 and CDR2: SGHNT, YYREEE (reference sequence). The trim removed 4 bases at V and 3 bases at J, leaving 5 bases unmatched. This CDR3 comprises 14 residues.

This clone is medium-sized by share. The DNA of the CDR3 is TGTGCCAGCAGTTACTCGACTGGGGGGAATGAGCAGTTCTTC. Translated: CASSYSTGGNEQFF. The chain couples TRBV6-5 to TRBJ2-1; D is perhaps TRBD2 (6 bases). The germline V gene has CDR1 MNHEY and CDR2 SVGAGI. This CDR3 is built from 14 residues. The ends were cut back, 0 bases at V and 7 bases at J, with 10 bases in the middle.

The V gene is TRBV11-2, the J gene TRBJ1-1, with D possibly TRBD1 on 5 matching bases. The germline V gene has CDR1 SGHAT and CDR2 FQNNGV. With 0 bases removed from V and 10 bases from J, the gap between germline ends came to 9 bases. The CDR3 is 12 amino acids. The CDR3 DNA sequence: TGTGCCAGCAGCTTAGACCAGGGTTCAGCTTTCTTT. As protein: CASSLDQGSAFF.

CDR3 coding DNA: TGTGCCAGCAGCGTAGTAAGGGACAGGGACACTGAAGCTTTCTTT. As protein: CASSVVRDRDTEAFF. The chain is built from TRBV9 and TRBJ1-1, with 9 bases that match TRBD1. V was pared by 0 bases and J by 3 bases, with 3 bases of the junction left unmatched. This CDR3 has 15 residues. Per the germline V gene, CDR1 is SGDLS and CDR2 is YYNGEE.

This clone was seen a handful of times. J is TRBJ2-7 and V is TRBV19; tentatively, D is TRBD2 (5 bases). This CDR3 has 13 amino acids. Germline loops: CDR1 LNHDA, CDR2 SQIVND (reference sequence). V lost 6 bases and J 2 bases, leaving 11 bases between the germline ends. CDR3 protein: CASSLSGTYEQYF. CDR3 nucleotides: TGTGCCAGTAGCCTCTCCGGGACCTACGAGCAGTACTTC.